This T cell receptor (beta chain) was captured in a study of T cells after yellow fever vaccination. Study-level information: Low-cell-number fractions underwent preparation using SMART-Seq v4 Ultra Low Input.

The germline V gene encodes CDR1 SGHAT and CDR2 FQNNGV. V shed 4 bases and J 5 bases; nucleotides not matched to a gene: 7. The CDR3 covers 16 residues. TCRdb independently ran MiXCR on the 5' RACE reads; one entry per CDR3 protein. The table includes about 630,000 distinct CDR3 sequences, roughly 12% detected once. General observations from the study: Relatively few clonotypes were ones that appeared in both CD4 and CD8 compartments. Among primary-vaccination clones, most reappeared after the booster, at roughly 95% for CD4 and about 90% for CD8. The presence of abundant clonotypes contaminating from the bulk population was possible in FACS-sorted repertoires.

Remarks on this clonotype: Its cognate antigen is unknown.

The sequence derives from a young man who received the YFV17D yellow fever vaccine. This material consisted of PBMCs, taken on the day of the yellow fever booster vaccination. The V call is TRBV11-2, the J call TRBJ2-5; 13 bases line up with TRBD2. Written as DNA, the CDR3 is TGTGCCAGCAGCTCAACTAGCGGGAGGGCCGGGGAGACCCAGTACTTC. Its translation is CASSSTSGRAGETQYF.